The 11 T cell receptor beta chains in this list originate from one sample, sequenced in a study of T cell responses to AZD1222 COVID-19 vaccine. Profiling relied on immunoSEQ multiplex PCR, and the TCRdb table lists in-frame clones only, not all of them. The sample gives some 130,000 clones, roughly 90% of which show up once; around 1% is in the top ten. Sequences were derived from peripheral blood, sampled 28 days after the second AZD1222 dose. The receptor set was obtained from an adult who received the AZD1222 COVID-19 vaccine.

The chain has TRBV5-6 and TRBJ2-7, with 9 bases that match TRBD1. The ends lost 0 bases at V and 5 bases at J; junction bases unmatched: 6. Looked up from germline, CDR1 is SGHDT and CDR2 is YYEEEE. The CDR3 contains 15 residues. The CDR3 loop reads CASSLEGQGVNEQYF. For the CDR3, the DNA is TGTGCCAGCAGCTTGGAGGGACAGGGAGTCAACGAGCAGTACTTC. The full variable domain, its missing parts supplied by reference TRBV5-6 and TRBJ2-7, is DAGVTQSPTHLIKTRGQQVTLRCSPKSGHDTVSWYQQALGQGPQFIFQYYEEEERQRGNFPDRFSGHQFPNYSSELNVNALLLGDSALYLCASSLEGQGVNEQYFGPGTRLTVT.

The CDR3 DNA reads TGTGCCAGCAGCGTATGGGGCGAGAACACCGGGGAGCTGTTTTTT. Amino acids: CASSVWGENTGELFF. The J gene is TRBJ2-2, the V gene TRBV9, with a weak D call TRBD1 (5 bases). The length of the CDR3 is 15 residues. The V end was cut by 1 base, the J end by 1 base, with 8 bases between. Germline CDR1 and CDR2: SGDLS and YYNGEE.

The V gene is TRBV29-1, the J gene TRBJ2-1, with 8 nucleotides matching TRBD2. In germline, CDR1 is SQVTM, CDR2 ANQGSEA. The J segment lost 7 bases and the V segment lost 6 bases, leaving 8 bases of the junction unmatched. This CDR3 has 13 residues. The CDR3 sequence is CSVAGLAINEQFF. In nucleotides, the CDR3 is TGCAGCGTCGCCGGACTAGCCATAAATGAGCAGTTCTTC.

The rearrangement joins TRBV5-1 to TRBJ2-1, with a weak D call TRBD2 (5 bases). Germline values: CDR1 SGHRS, CDR2 YFSETQ. Trimming took 3 bases from V and 5 from J, leaving 9 bases between them. The CDR3 runs 13 residues. The CDR3: CASSYEGNNEQFF. DNA of the CDR3: TGCGCCAGCAGCTACGAGGGAAACAATGAGCAGTTCTTC.

In its sample, this clone was seen once. The CDR3 sequence: CAAGRGGGELFF. The CDR3, as DNA: TGTGCAGCCGGACGAGGTGGCGGGGAGCTGTTTTTT. The rearrangement links TRBV19 to TRBJ2-2; D not resolved. CDR1 LNHDA and CDR2 SQIVND come from the germline V gene (reference sequence). CDR3 length: 12 amino acids.

The CDR3 loop is CAWNRASGRGFLQFF. CDR3 sequence (DNA): TGTGCCTGGAATAGGGCTAGCGGTCGAGGTTTTTTGCAGTTCTTC. V gene TRBV30 combines with J gene TRBJ2-1; 7 bases fit TRBD2. With V trimmed by 4 bases and J by 12 bases, 18 bases remained unmatched. Germline CDR1 and CDR2: GTSNPN and SVGIG (reference sequence). The CDR3 runs 15 residues.

This sequence joins TRBV19 and TRBJ2-1, with TRBD2 matching over 16 bases. In germline, CDR1 is LNHDA, CDR2 SQIVND (reference sequence). J was trimmed by 7 bases and V by 5 bases; bases with no gene match: 11. The CDR3 sequence is 18 residues long. This chain's CDR3 is CASSPTGLAGGLGNEQFF. In nucleotides, the CDR3 is TGTGCCAGTAGTCCGACGGGACTAGCGGGAGGGTTAGGGAATGAGCAGTTCTTC.

V usage is TRBV23-1 and J usage is TRBJ2-1; D gene unclear. TRBV23-1 is known as an ORF, though its function is uncertain. V shed 9 bases and J shed 8 bases, with 11 bases lying between them. The CDR3 runs to 11 residues. The CDR3 nucleotides read TGCGCCAGATCGTACTCCCATGAGCAGTTCTTC. Translated: CARSYSHEQFF.

The V call is TRBV28, the J call TRBJ1-6; 7 bases fit TRBD1. CDR1 and CDR2 (germline): MDHEN, SYDVKM. V gave up 5 bases and J gave up 10 bases; unmatched junction bases: 11. CDR3 length: 15 amino acids. The CDR3 region is CASSLPDRLRSPLHF. DNA for the CDR3: TGTGCCAGCAGTCTACCGGACAGGTTGCGGTCACCCCTCCACTTT.

The rearrangement joins TRBV4-1 to TRBJ2-5, with 10 bases identical to TRBD2. The germline V gene has CDR1 MGHRA and CDR2 YSYEKL. The CDR3 covers 15 residues. V was pared by 5 bases and J by 4 bases, with 7 bases of the junction left unmatched. The CDR3 sequence: CASSVAGGTLETQYF. The CDR3 coding sequence is TGCGCCAGCAGCGTAGCGGGAGGAACCTTAGAGACCCAGTACTTC.

CDR3 bases: TGTGCCAGCAGTACTAGATCAGCTAACTATGGCTACACCTTC. Translating it yields CASSTRSANYGYTF. The J gene is TRBJ1-2, the V gene TRBV5-6; D is unresolved. The ends were cut back, 5 bases at V and 0 bases at J, with 11 bases in the middle. The CDR3 length is 14 residues. Germline-derived CDR1 and CDR2 are SGHDT and YYEEEE.